Reported below is one T cell receptor beta chain. V shed 0 bases and J 0 bases; nucleotides not matched to a gene: 1. CDR1 is LGHNA and CDR2 is YNFKEQ in the germline V gene. The CDR3 covers 16 residues. The data belong to a study of blood T cell repertoires in COVID-19. In the original analysis: Nucleated cell counts were estimated from reference gene primer amplification. Measured with immunoSEQ multiplex PCR; TCRdb has only the in-frame clones, and not every one. The DNA gave D and trimming, while V, J and clone size come from that table. The table has 200,000 to 250,000 clones, 70% to 90% seen once.

Sequencing used PBMCs or T cells enriched from blood (not recorded which). The clonotype was recovered from a man aged 25 to 40 who had recovered from COVID-19. V and J are TRBV4-2 and TRBJ2-1; 8 nucleotides line up with TRBD2. Here the CDR3 reads CASSQELADSYNEQFF. The DNA for the CDR3 is TGTGCCAGCAGCCAAGAACTAGCGGACTCCTACAATGAGCAGTTCTTC.